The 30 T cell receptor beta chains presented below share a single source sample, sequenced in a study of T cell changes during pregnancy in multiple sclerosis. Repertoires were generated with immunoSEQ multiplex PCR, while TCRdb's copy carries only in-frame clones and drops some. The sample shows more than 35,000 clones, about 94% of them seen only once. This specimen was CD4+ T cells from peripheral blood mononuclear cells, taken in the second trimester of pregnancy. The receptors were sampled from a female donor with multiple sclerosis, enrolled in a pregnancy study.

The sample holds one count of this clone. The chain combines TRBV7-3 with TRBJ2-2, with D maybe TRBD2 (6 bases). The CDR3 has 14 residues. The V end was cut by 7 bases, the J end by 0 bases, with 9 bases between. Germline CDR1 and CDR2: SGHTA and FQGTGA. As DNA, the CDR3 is TGTGCCAGCAAGGAGGGTCCGAACACCGGGGAGCTGTTTTTT. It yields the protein CASKEGPNTGELFF.

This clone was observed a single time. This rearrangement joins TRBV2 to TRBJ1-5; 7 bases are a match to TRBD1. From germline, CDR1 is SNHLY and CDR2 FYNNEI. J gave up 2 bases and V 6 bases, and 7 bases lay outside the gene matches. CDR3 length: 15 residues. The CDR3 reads CASRGQWPRNQPQHF. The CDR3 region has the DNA TGTGCCAGCAGGGGACAGTGGCCCCGCAATCAGCCCCAGCATTTT.

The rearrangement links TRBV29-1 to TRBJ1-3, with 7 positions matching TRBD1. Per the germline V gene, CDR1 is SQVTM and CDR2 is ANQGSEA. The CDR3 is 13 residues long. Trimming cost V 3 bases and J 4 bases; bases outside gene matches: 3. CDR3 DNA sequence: TGCAGCGTTGACCTAGGGGGCGGAAACACCATATATTTT. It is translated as CSVDLGGGNTIYF.

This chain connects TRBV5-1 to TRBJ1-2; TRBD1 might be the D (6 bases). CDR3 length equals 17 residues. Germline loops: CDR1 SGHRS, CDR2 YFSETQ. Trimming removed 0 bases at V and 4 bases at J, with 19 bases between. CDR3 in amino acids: CASSLGGRVVGRYGYTF. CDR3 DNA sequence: TGCGCCAGCAGCTTGGGGGGGCGTGTCGTTGGACGCTATGGCTACACCTTC.

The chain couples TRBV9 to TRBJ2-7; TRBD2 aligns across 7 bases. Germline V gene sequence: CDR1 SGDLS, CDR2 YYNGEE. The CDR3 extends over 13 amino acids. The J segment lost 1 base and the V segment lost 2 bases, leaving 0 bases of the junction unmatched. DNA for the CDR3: TGTGCCAGCAGCGTCGGGGGGTCCTACGAGCAGTACTTC. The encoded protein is CASSVGGSYEQYF.

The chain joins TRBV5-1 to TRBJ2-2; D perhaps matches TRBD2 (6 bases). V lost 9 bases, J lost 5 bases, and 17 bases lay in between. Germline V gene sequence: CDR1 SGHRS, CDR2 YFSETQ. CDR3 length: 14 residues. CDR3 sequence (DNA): TGCGCCACCAAGGAGGGAGGAAAGACCGGGGAGCTGTTTTTT. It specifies CATKEGGKTGELFF.

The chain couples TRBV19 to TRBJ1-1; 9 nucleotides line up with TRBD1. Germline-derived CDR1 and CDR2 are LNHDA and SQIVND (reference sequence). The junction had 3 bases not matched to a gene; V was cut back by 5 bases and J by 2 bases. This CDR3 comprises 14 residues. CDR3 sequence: CASSSDRGNTEAFF. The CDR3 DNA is TGTGCCAGTAGTTCGGACAGGGGAAACACTGAAGCTTTCTTT.

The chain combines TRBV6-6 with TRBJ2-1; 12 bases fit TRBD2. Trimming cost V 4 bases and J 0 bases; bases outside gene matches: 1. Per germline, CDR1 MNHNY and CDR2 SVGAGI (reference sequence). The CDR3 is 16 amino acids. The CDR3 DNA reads TGTGCCAGCAGTTCTAGCGGGGGGGCCTCCTACAATGAGCAGTTCTTC. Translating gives CASSSSGGASYNEQFF.

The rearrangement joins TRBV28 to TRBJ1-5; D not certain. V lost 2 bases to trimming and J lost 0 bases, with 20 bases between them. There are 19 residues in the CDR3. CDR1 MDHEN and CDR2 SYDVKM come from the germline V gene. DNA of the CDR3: TGTGCCAGCAGTTTAATAGGAGCCCCAATCGATTATAGCAATCAGCCCCAGCATTTT. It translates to CASSLIGAPIDYSNQPQHF.

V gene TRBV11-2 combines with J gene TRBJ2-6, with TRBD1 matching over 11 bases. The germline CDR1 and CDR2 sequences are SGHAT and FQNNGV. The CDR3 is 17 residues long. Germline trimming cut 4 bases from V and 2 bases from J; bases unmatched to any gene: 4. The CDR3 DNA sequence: TGTGCCAGCAGCTGGACAGGGGGCCAGACTGGGGCCAACGTCCTGACTTTC. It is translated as CASSWTGGQTGANVLTF.

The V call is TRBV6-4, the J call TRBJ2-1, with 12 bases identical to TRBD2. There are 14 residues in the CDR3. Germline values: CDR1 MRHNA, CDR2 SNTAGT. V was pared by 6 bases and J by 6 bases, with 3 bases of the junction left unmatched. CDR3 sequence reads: CASRLAGGLNEQFF. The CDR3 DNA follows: TGTGCCAGCAGACTAGCGGGAGGCCTCAATGAGCAGTTCTTC.

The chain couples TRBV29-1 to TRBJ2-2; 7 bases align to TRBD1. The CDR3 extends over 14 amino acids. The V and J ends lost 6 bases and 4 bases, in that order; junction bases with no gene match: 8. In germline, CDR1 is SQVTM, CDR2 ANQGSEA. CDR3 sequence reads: CSVLKGARTGELFF. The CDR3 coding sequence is TGCAGCGTCCTTAAGGGGGCACGCACCGGGGAGCTGTTTTTT.

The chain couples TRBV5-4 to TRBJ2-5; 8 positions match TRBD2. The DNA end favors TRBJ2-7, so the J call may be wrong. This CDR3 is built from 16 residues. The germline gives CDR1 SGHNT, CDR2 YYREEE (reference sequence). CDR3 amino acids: CASSLYRGGISYEQYF. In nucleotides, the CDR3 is TGTGCCAGCAGCTTGTATCGGGGGGGTATCTCCTACGAGCAGTACTTC.

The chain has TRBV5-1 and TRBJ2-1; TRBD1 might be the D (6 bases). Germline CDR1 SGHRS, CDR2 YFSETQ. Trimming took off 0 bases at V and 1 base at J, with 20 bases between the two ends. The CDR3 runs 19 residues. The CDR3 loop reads CASSLVASGTKRSYNEQFF. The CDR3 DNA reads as TGCGCCAGCAGCTTGGTTGCCTCCGGGACAAAAAGGTCCTACAATGAGCAGTTCTTC.

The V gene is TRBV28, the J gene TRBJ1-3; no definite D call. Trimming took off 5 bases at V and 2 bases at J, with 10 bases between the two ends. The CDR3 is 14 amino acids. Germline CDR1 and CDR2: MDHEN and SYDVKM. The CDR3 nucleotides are TGTGCCAGCAGTACGGGAGGTACTGGAAACACCATATATTTT. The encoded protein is CASSTGGTGNTIYF.

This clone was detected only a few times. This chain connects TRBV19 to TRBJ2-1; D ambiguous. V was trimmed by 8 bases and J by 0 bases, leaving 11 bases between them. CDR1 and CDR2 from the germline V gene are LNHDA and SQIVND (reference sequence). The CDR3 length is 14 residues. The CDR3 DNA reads TGTGCCAGTGATCCGGGTTCCTCCTACAATGAGCAGTTCTTC. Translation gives CASDPGSSYNEQFF. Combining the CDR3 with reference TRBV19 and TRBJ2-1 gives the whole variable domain DGGITQSPKYLFRKEGQNVTLSCEQNLNHDAMYWYRQDPGQGLRLIYYSQIVNDFQKGDIAEGYSVSREKKESFPLTVTSAQKNPTAFYLCASDPGSSYNEQFFGPGTRLTVL.

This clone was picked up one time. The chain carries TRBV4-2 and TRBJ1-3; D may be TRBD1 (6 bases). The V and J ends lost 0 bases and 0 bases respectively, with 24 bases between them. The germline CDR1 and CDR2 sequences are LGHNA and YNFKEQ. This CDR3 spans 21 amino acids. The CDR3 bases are TGTGCCAGCAGCCAAGAATGGGCAGCACGGGGGGCCCTAAGCTCTGGAAACACCATATATTTT. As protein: CASSQEWAARGALSSGNTIYF.

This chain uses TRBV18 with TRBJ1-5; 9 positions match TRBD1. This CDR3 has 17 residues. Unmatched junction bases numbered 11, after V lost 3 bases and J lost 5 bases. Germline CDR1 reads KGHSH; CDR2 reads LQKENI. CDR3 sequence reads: CASSPKQGAGYDQPQHF. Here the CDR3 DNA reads TGTGCCAGCTCACCGAAACAGGGGGCCGGTTACGATCAGCCCCAGCATTTT.

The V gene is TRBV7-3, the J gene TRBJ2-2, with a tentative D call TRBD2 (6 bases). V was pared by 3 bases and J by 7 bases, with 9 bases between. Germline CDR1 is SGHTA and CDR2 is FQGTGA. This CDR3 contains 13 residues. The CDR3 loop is CASSLGGIGELFF. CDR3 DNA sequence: TGTGCCAGCAGCTTGGGGGGAATCGGGGAGCTGTTTTTT. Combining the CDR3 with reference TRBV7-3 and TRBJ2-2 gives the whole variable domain GAGVSQTPSNKVTEKGKYVELRCDPISGHTALYWYRQSLGQGPEFLIYFQGTGAADDSGLPNDRFFAVRPEGSVSTLKIQRTERGDSAVYLCASSLGGIGELFFGEGSRLTVL.

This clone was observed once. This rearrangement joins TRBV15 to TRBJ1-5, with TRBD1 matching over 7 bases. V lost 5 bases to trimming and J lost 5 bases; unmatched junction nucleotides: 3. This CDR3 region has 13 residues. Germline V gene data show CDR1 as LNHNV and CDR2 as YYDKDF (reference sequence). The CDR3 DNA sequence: TGTGCCACCAGCCAGGGGGTAGATCAGCCCCAGCATTTT. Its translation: CATSQGVDQPQHF.

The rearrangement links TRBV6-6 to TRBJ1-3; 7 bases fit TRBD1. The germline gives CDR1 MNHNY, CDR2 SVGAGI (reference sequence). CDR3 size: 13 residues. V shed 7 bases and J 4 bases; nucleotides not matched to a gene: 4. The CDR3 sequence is CASNPGGGNTIYF. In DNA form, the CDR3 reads TGTGCCAGCAATCCAGGGGGAGGAAACACCATATATTTT.

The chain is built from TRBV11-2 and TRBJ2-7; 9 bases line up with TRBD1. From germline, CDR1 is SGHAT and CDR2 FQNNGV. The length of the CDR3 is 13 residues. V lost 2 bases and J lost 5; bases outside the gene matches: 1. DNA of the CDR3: TGTGCCAGCAGCTTAACAGGGGGCCACGAGCAGTACTTC. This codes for CASSLTGGHEQYF.

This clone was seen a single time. This CDR3 is CASRAGTGAYNEQFF. DNA of the CDR3: TGTGCCAGCAGAGCCGGGACAGGGGCTTACAATGAGCAGTTCTTC. V is TRBV6-1 and J is TRBJ2-1; 10 nucleotides line up with TRBD1. Germline trimming cut 6 bases from V and 4 bases from J; bases unmatched to any gene: 6. This CDR3 is 15 amino acids long. Germline CDR1 reads MNHNS; CDR2 reads SASEGT.

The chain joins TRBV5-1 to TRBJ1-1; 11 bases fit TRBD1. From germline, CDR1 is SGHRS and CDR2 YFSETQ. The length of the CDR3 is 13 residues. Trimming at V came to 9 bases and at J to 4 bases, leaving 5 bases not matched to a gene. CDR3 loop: CATSGTGGTEAFF. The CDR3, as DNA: TGCGCCACCTCAGGGACAGGGGGCACTGAAGCTTTCTTT.

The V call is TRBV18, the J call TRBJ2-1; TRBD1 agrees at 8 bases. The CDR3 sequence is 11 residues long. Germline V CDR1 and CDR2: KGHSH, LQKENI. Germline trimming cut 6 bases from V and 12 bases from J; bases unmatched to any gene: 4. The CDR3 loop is CASSSGTGQFF. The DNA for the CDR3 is TGTGCCAGCTCGTCCGGGACAGGGCAGTTCTTC.

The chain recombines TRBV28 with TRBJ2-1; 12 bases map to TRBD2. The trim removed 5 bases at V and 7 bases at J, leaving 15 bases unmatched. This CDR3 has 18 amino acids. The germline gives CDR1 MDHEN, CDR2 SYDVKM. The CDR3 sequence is CASSQRPFLAGGMNEQFF. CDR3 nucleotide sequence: TGTGCCAGCAGTCAACGACCCTTTCTAGCGGGAGGGATGAATGAGCAGTTCTTC.

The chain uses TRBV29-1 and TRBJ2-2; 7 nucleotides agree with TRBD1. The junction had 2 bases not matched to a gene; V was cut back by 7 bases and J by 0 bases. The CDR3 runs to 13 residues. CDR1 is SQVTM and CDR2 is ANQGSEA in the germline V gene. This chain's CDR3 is CSAGQTNTGELFF. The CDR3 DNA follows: TGCAGCGCGGGACAGACGAACACCGGGGAGCTGTTTTTT.

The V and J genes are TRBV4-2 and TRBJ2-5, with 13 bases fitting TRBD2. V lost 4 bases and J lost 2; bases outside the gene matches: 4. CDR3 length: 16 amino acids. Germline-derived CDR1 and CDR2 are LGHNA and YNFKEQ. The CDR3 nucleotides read TGTGCCAGCAGCCGGACTAGCGGGGGACCTCAAGAGACCCAGTACTTC. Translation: CASSRTSGGPQETQYF.

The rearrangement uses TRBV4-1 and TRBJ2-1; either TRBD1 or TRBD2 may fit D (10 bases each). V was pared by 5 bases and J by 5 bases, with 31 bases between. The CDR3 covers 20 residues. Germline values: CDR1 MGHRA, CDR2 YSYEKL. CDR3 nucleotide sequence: TGCGCCAGCAGCATACGGGACAGGGGAAGGGTAGGACTAGCGGACAATGAGCAGTTCTTC. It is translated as CASSIRDRGRVGLADNEQFF.

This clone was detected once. CDR3 protein: CASRAEEGEQYF. CDR3 nucleotide sequence: TGTGCCAGCAGAGCGGAGGAAGGGGAGCAGTACTTC. The chain employs TRBV28 and TRBJ2-7; TRBD2 might be the D (5 bases). Between the trimmed V and J ends, which lost 6 bases and 7 bases, there was a span of 13 bases. The germline gives CDR1 MDHEN, CDR2 SYDVKM. CDR3 length equals 12 residues.